The 20 T cell receptor beta chains below were found in one sample sequenced in a study of blood T cell repertoires in COVID-19. Assay: immunoSEQ multiplex PCR; the TCRdb copy retains only in-frame clones and omits some. Seen here are approximately 290,000 clones, more than 85% observed once, and the top ten hold more than 0.75%. The specimen sequenced was peripheral blood. All receptors derive from a man aged 25 to 40 with acute or convalescent COVID-19.

The V call is TRBV3-1 (or the pseudogene TRBV3-2), the J call TRBJ2-3; 12 nucleotides agree with TRBD2. V gave up 4 bases and J gave up 6 bases; unmatched junction bases: 11. The CDR3 runs 17 residues. CDR1 is LGHDT and CDR2 is YNNKEL in the germline V gene (reference sequence). The CDR3 DNA reads TGTGCCAGCAGCCCTCGGACTAGCGGGACCTTCACCGATACGCAGTATTTT. It is translated as CASSPRTSGTFTDTQYF.

V and J are TRBV27 and TRBJ1-2; 11 positions agree with TRBD1. Germline assignment: CDR1 MNHEY and CDR2 SMNVEV (reference sequence). Germline trimming cut 4 bases from V and 6 bases from J; bases unmatched to any gene: 7. This CDR3 is 15 amino acids long. CDR3 DNA: TGTGCCAGCAGTTATACCGGGACAGGGGGGAATGGCTACACCTTC. It codes for CASSYTGTGGNGYTF.

V and J are TRBV27 and TRBJ1-2; 9 nucleotides match TRBD1. In germline, CDR1 is MNHEY, CDR2 SMNVEV (reference sequence). The CDR3 extends over 15 amino acids. V shed 0 bases and J 8 bases; nucleotides not matched to a gene: 7. For the CDR3, the DNA is TGTGCCAGCAGTTTATCCCTCGGACAGGGGAGCGGCTACACCTTC. Translation gives CASSLSLGQGSGYTF.

The rearrangement uses TRBV18 and TRBJ1-1; D unresolved. Trimming removed 3 bases at V and 4 bases at J, with 12 bases between. CDR3 size: 14 residues. Germline V gives CDR1 KGHSH, CDR2 LQKENI. CDR3 sequence: CASSPFTVITEAFF. The CDR3 bases are TGTGCCAGCTCACCCTTTACAGTTATCACTGAAGCTTTCTTT.

This chain connects TRBV4-1 to TRBJ2-7; TRBD1 matches at 9 bases. V gave up 0 bases and J gave up 8 bases; unmatched junction bases: 11. The CDR3 is 16 residues long. Germline V CDR1 and CDR2: MGHRA, YSYEKL. CDR3 residues: CASSQDQQGALSQQYF. The CDR3, as DNA: TGCGCCAGCAGCCAAGACCAACAGGGGGCGTTATCTCAGCAGTACTTC.

The chain uses TRBV6-6 and TRBJ2-7; 7 positions match TRBD1. Per germline, CDR1 MNHNY and CDR2 SVGAGI (reference sequence). This CDR3 has 16 amino acids. J lost 1 base, V lost 2 bases, and 8 bases had no gene match. CDR3: CASSYGGQGESYEQYF. CDR3 in DNA: TGTGCCAGCAGTTACGGGGGCCAGGGGGAATCCTACGAGCAGTACTTC.

The chain links TRBV12-3 or TRBV12-4 to TRBJ2-5; tentatively, D is TRBD2 (5 bases). The V end was cut by 5 bases, the J end by 5 bases, with 12 bases between. This CDR3 is 13 amino acids long. CDR3 DNA sequence: TGTGCCAGCAGTATAGGACTGACGGAGACCCAGTACTTC. Its translation is CASSIGLTETQYF.

J is TRBJ1-1 and V is TRBV7-3; possibly TRBD1 for D (5 bases). The germline V gene encodes CDR1 SGHTA and CDR2 FQGTGA. Deletions cut 2 bases from V and 0 bases from J, with 10 bases between. The CDR3 is 15 amino acids. CDR3 region: CASSLSDSMNTEAFF. CDR3 nucleotide sequence: TGTGCCAGCAGCTTATCTGACAGCATGAACACTGAAGCTTTCTTT.

V usage is TRBV5-8 and J usage is TRBJ2-1, with a tentative D call TRBD1 (5 bases). Trimming took 5 bases from V and 3 from J, leaving 15 bases between them. The germline V gene encodes CDR1 SGHTS and CDR2 YDEGEE. The CDR3 is made up of 15 amino acids. The CDR3 is CASSYTAGNYNEQFF. In DNA, the CDR3 is TGTGCCAGCAGTTACACCGCAGGGAACTACAATGAGCAGTTCTTC.

The table lists this clone with a count of one. CDR3 bases: TGTGCCACCGGACTAGTTGAGACCGGGGAGCTGTTTTTT. Amino acids: CATGLVETGELFF. V is TRBV10-3 and J is TRBJ2-2; 7 nucleotides align to TRBD2. There are 13 residues in the CDR3. Germline CDR1 reads ENHRY; CDR2 reads SYGVKD. J gave up 5 bases and V 10 bases, and 7 bases lay outside the gene matches.

V is TRBV7-9 and J is TRBJ1-6; D may be TRBD1 (6 bases). The CDR3 totals 14 residues. Germline CDR1 and CDR2: SEHNR and FQNEAQ (reference sequence). Trimming left V 8 bases short and J 9 bases short, with 17 bases between. Here the CDR3 DNA reads TGTGCCAGCCGACCTGACAGGTCCAGTTCACCCCTCCACTTT. Its translation: CASRPDRSSSPLHF.

This clone was picked up one time. The V gene is TRBV18, the J gene TRBJ1-1; tentatively, D is TRBD1 (5 bases). The germline CDR1 and CDR2 sequences are KGHSH and LQKENI. The V and J ends lost 3 bases and 7 bases respectively, with 12 bases between them. This CDR3 region has 13 residues. CDR3 sequence reads: CASSPDSGGEAFF. CDR3 nucleotides: TGTGCCAGCTCACCCGACTCGGGGGGTGAAGCTTTCTTT.

The rearrangement links TRBV14 to TRBJ2-2; 9 bases line up with TRBD1. The CDR3 is made up of 16 amino acids. V shed 4 bases and J 4 bases; nucleotides not matched to a gene: 7. CDR1 and CDR2 (germline): SGHDN, FVKESK. Here the CDR3 DNA reads TGTGCCAGCAGCCCCGGACAGGGGAATTTCACCGGGGAGCTGTTTTTT. Its translation is CASSPGQGNFTGELFF.

The rearrangement joins TRBV29-1 to TRBJ1-2, with D unclear. This CDR3 is built from 13 residues. V dropped 7 bases and J dropped 2 bases, with 14 bases sitting between them. The germline V gene encodes CDR1 SQVTM and CDR2 ANQGSEA. Here the CDR3 reads CSGLRGGNYGYTF. The CDR3 nucleotides read TGCAGCGGACTCCGGGGAGGCAACTATGGCTACACCTTC.

J is TRBJ2-3 and V is TRBV30, with D possibly TRBD2 on 6 matching bases. Germline loops: CDR1 GTSNPN, CDR2 SVGIG (reference sequence). This CDR3 comprises 15 residues. The V end was cut by 0 bases, the J end by 2 bases, with 12 bases between. The CDR3 nucleotides are TGTGCCTGGAGTGTCGGGCTAGCGTTCACAGATACGCAGTATTTT. It translates to CAWSVGLAFTDTQYF.

This rearrangement joins TRBV5-1 to TRBJ2-5; 9 nucleotides match TRBD2. Germline trimming cut 5 bases from V and 5 bases from J; bases unmatched to any gene: 7. Germline V gene data show CDR1 as SGHRS and CDR2 as YFSETQ. The CDR3 covers 14 residues. The CDR3 nucleotides read TGCGCCAGCAGACCCAGCGGGGGGCGGGAGACCCAGTACTTC. It specifies CASRPSGGRETQYF.

This chain joins TRBV28 and TRBJ2-2, with 7 bases matching TRBD2. Trimming cost V 5 bases and J 9 bases; bases outside gene matches: 9. This CDR3 region has 14 residues. CDR1 is MDHEN, CDR2 SYDVKM, per germline. As DNA, the CDR3 is TGTGCCAGCAGTGACCTACTAGCGATCTGGGAGCTGTTTTTT. Residues: CASSDLLAIWELFF.

The chain is built from TRBV18 and TRBJ1-5; 8 bases are a match to TRBD1. This CDR3 region has 16 residues. Per germline, CDR1 KGHSH and CDR2 LQKENI. The junction had 9 bases not matched to a gene; V was cut back by 4 bases and J by 4 bases. DNA of the CDR3: TGTGCCAGCTCACTCCCCGGACAGGGAGGAAATCAGCCCCAGCATTTT. This translates into CASSLPGQGGNQPQHF.

This chain connects TRBV3-1 (or the pseudogene TRBV3-2) to TRBJ1-1, with D tentatively TRBD1 (5 bases). Germline lookup yields CDR1 LGHDT and CDR2 YNNKEL (reference sequence). The CDR3 is 16 residues long. Trimming pared 0 bases from V and 2 bases from J, leaving 13 bases between. CDR3 protein: CASSQERYRTNTEAFF. The CDR3 nucleotides are TGTGCCAGCAGCCAAGAGCGGTACAGGACAAACACTGAAGCTTTCTTT.

This sequence joins TRBV5-1 and TRBJ2-2; the match to TRBD1 covers 7 bases. The CDR3 covers 15 residues. Germline V CDR1 and CDR2: SGHRS, YFSETQ. Trimming removed 4 bases from V and 3 bases from J; junction bases left unmatched: 6. CDR3: CASSLTGWDTGELFF. The CDR3 coding sequence is TGCGCCAGCAGCCTGACAGGGTGGGACACCGGGGAGCTGTTTTTT.